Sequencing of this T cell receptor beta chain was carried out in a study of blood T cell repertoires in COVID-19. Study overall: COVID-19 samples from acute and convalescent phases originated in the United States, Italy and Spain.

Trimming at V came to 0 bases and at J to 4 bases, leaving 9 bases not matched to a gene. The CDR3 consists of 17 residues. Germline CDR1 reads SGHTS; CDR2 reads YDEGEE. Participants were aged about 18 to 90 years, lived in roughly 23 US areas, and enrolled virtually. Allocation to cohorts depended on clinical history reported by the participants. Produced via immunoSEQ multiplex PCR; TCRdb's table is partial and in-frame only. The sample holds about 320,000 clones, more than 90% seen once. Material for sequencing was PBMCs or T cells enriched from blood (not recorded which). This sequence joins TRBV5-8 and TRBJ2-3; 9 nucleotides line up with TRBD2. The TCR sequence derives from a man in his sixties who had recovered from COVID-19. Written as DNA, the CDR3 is TGTGCCAGCAGCTTGGGTCGTGCGGGGGGGATGGCAGATACGCAGTATTTT. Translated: CASSLGRAGGMADTQYF.